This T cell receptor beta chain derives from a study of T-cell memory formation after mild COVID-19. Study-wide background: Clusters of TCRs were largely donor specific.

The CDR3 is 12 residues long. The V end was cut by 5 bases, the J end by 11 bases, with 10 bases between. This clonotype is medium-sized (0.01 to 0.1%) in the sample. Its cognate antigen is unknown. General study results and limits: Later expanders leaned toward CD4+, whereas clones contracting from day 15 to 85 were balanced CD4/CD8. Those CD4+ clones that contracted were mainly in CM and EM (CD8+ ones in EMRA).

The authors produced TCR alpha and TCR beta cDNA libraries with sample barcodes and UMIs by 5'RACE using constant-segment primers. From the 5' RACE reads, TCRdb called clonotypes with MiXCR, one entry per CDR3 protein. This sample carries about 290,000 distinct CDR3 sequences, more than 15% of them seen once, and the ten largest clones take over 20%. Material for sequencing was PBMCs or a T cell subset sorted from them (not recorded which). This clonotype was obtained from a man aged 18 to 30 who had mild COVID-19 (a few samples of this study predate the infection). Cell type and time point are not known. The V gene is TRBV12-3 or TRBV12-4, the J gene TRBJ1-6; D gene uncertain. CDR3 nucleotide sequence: TGTGCCAGCAGTAACCCACCCGCACCCCTCCACTTT. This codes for CASSNPPAPLHF.